The rows below give T cell receptor beta chains drawn from one sample of a study of shared clonotypes between healthy human individuals. TCRdb's table, derived via immunoSEQ multiplex PCR, lists solely in-frame clones and lacks some. The sample lists under 1 million clones, 95% to 97% seen once, with around 0.21% in the top ten. Sequenced sample: naive CD8+ T cells sorted from blood. These receptors were collected from a man aged 25 to 40 in good health. The CDR3 runs from the conserved cysteine through the conserved F or W. Where a row states a size, it is once, few, many or the class of an expanded clone; other rows omit it.

j_call clone_size v_call cdr3_aa
TRBJ2-1 few TRBV15 CATSYVNEQFF
TRBJ2-2 - TRBV6-6 CASSQGLAGRTGELFF
TRBJ2-3 - TRBV5-1 CASSLGPNYPTDTQYF
TRBJ2-7 - TRBV14 CASSQGGSTYEQYF
TRBJ1-2 few TRBV4-3 CASSPSGGYGYTF
TRBJ1-1 - TRBV25-1 CASSGALSEAFF
TRBJ2-7 - TRBV5-5 CASSLSQGKSYEQYF
TRBJ2-7 - TRBV11-2 CASSDPLGYEQYF
TRBJ2-5 - TRBV27 CATGQGVETQYF
TRBJ2-5 - TRBV7-9 CASSAPGNQETQYF
TRBJ2-6 once TRBV28 CASSEVTGNSGANVLTF
TRBJ2-1 - TRBV7-9 CATTGRGAWNEQFF
TRBJ2-1 - TRBV7-9 CASSLVSVDEQFF
TRBJ2-3 - TRBV2 CASRYPRGTDTQYF
TRBJ2-3 - TRBV7-9 CASHQITGGVDTQYF
TRBJ2-5 - TRBV2 CASTGVWGETQYF
TRBJ1-2 - TRBV4-3 CASSQENLRQGYGYTF
TRBJ2-7 - TRBV4-3 CASSGSRDYEQYF
TRBJ2-3 - TRBV7-8 CASSLAEGSGTSLDTQYF
TRBJ2-4 once TRBV11-2 CASSFLGRFISAKNIQYF
TRBJ2-7 - TRBV6-5 CASSNPVRDEQYF
TRBJ1-4 - TRBV2 CASSLGTSINEKLFF
TRBJ2-7 - TRBV7-9 CASSFQGDEQYF
TRBJ2-1 - TRBV7-6 CASSLPLGLAGVGNEQFF
TRBJ1-2 - TRBV10-3 CAINPGQGANYGYTF
TRBJ2-7 - TRBV15 CATRDPTAPYEQYF
TRBJ2-4 - TRBV6-1 CASEPPGWRPNIQYF
TRBJ2-3 - TRBV27 CASSLYSGASASTDTQYF
TRBJ2-7 - TRBV7-9 CASSFPTGYEQYF
TRBJ2-7 - TRBV9 CASSVAGGGYEQYF
TRBJ1-2 - TRBV6-4 CASSDLLGRANYGYTF
TRBJ2-7 - TRBV4-1 CASSPGQGAGEQYF
TRBJ2-5 - TRBV7-8 CASSSTKTGNQETQYF
TRBJ2-1 - TRBV2 CASSESLAGGSNEQFF
TRBJ1-1 - TRBV11-2 CASSTPPGTEAFF
TRBJ2-5 - TRBV29-1 CSVGAGTGFGETQYF
TRBJ1-3 - TRBV29-1 CSAIGAGRSGNTIYF
TRBJ2-1 - TRBV7-9 CASSFLTSGTYNEQFF
TRBJ2-5 - TRBV9 CASSVTGLQETQYF
TRBJ2-1 - TRBV11-3 CASSGTGVGEQFF